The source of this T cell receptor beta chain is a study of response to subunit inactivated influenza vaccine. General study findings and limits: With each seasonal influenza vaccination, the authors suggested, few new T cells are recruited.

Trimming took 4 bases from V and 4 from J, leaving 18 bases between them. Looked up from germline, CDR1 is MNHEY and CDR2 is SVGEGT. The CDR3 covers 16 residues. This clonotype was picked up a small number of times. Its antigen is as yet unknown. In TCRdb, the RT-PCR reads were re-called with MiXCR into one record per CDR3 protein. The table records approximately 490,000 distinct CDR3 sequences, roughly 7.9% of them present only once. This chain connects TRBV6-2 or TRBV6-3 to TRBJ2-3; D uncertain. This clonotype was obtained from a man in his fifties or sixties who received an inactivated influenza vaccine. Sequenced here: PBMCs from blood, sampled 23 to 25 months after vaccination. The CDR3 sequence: CASSSPDPPGADTQYF. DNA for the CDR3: TGTGCCAGCAGTTCGCCGGACCCCCCAGGCGCAGATACGCAGTATTTT.